The 20 T cell receptor beta chains below come from one sample, sequenced in a study of T cells in Graves' hyperthyroidism and ophthalmopathy. The investigators amplified TCR beta CDR3 regions from RNA transcripts. Carried out on the TCR CDR3, a first-round RT-PCR used the HTBI primer set. TCRdb itself ran the multiplex PCR reads through MiXCR, one entry per CDR3 protein. The data show over 250,000 distinct CDR3 sequences, with 15% to 20% seen just once and 55% to 60% held by the top ten. The specimen sequenced was blood. These receptors were taken from an older woman with Graves' ophthalmopathy.

This clonotype showed up many times. V is TRBV27 and J is TRBJ2-7, with 11 nucleotides matching TRBD2. The germline CDR1 and CDR2 sequences are MNHEY and SMNVEV (reference sequence). V was clipped by 5 bases and J by 2 bases; unmatched bases: 8. The CDR3 has 16 residues. CDR3 amino acids: CASSPIAGGPTYEQYF. The CDR3, as DNA: TGTGCCAGCAGTCCCATAGCGGGAGGGCCCACCTACGAGCAGTACTTC.

This clonotype was detected only a few times. J is TRBJ1-2 and V is TRBV9; perhaps TRBD1 as D (5 bases). This CDR3 is 15 amino acids long. Germline CDR1 reads SGDLS; CDR2 reads YYNGEE. V was pared by 3 bases and J by 0 bases, with 12 bases between. As DNA, the CDR3 is TGTGCCAGCAGCGCTCACTGGGGGACTAACTATGGCTACACCTTC. It is translated as CASSAHWGTNYGYTF.

As to this clonotype: A much bigger clone sits one base away, suggesting this may be a read error. Because the CDR3 is missing its conserved closing phenylalanine or tryptophan, this is likely a read error. This sequence joins TRBV7-3 and TRBJ2-1, with 9 bases aligning to TRBD2. The CDR3 runs 17 residues. Germline V gene sequence: CDR1 SGHTA, CDR2 FQGTGA. Losses at the gene ends were 2 bases for V and 0 bases for J; bases not matched to a gene: 5. CDR3 nucleotides: TGTGCCAGCAGCTTATATAGCGGGAGCAGCTCCTACAATGAGCAGTTCGTC. Its translation: CASSLYSGSSSYNEQFV.

This clonotype was counted many times. J is TRBJ1-4 and V is TRBV7-9, with 9 bases that match TRBD1. V was clipped by 4 bases and J by 7 bases; unmatched bases: 4. Germline V gives CDR1 SEHNR, CDR2 FQNEAQ (reference sequence). The CDR3 loop spans 14 amino acids. The CDR3 region has the DNA TGTGCCAGCAGCTCGGGACAGGGAGTTGAAAAACTGTTTTTT. This translates into CASSSGQGVEKLFF.

V gene TRBV20-1 combines with J gene TRBJ2-7; 9 positions agree with TRBD1. CDR3 length equals 12 residues. Per germline, CDR1 DFQATT and CDR2 SNEGSKA (reference sequence). J lost 2 bases, V lost 6 bases, and 2 bases had no gene match. In DNA, the CDR3 is TGCAGTGCCAGACAGGGGGCCTACGAGCAGTACTTC. The encoded protein is CSARQGAYEQYF.

This chain uses TRBV4-2 with TRBJ1-2; the match to TRBD1 covers 8 bases. V lost 0 bases to trimming and J lost 2 bases; unmatched junction nucleotides: 8. CDR3 size: 17 residues. Germline V CDR1 and CDR2: LGHNA, YNFKEQ. The CDR3, as DNA: TGTGCCAGCAGCCAAGATTTTCAGGGGGCATGGAACTATGGCTACACCTTC. This gives the protein CASSQDFQGAWNYGYTF.

The chain is built from TRBV5-1 and TRBJ2-4; D may match TRBD1 or TRBD2 (6 bases each). This CDR3 spans 14 amino acids. Trimming shortened V by 4 bases and J by 7 bases, and 15 bases separated the two germline ends. Germline loops: CDR1 SGHRS, CDR2 YFSETQ. The CDR3 sequence is CASSQSGATNIQYF. The DNA for the CDR3 is TGCGCCAGCAGCCAATCGGGGGCCACGAACATTCAGTACTTC.

Of note for this clonotype: This could be a read error, since a much larger clone is one nucleotide away. Since the CDR3 does not end with the conserved phenylalanine or tryptophan, this likely comes from a read error. The V and J genes are TRBV20-1 and TRBJ2-1; D is uncertain. Germline V gene sequence: CDR1 DFQATT, CDR2 SNEGSKA (reference sequence). The CDR3 has 13 residues. The germline V and J ends were trimmed by 1 base and 6 bases, with 10 bases remaining between them. CDR3 protein: CSARGFLVNEQFL. The CDR3 DNA sequence: TGCAGTGCTAGAGGTTTCCTAGTCAATGAGCAGTTCCTC.

The chain uses TRBV25-1 and TRBJ1-5; D not resolved. The CDR3 consists of 12 residues. Trimming took 3 bases from V and 7 from J, leaving 7 bases between them. The germline gives CDR1 MGHDK, CDR2 SYGVNS. CDR3 DNA: TGTGCCAGCAGTGACGGATCCCAGCCCCAGCATTTT. Protein: CASSDGSQPQHF.

This clonotype was recorded at least ten times. The chain has TRBV9 and TRBJ2-2; D call uncertain. V shed 0 bases and J shed 5 bases, with 14 bases lying between them. Germline CDR1 and CDR2: SGDLS and YYNGEE. The CDR3 loop spans 16 amino acids. In nucleotides, the CDR3 is TGTGCCAGCAGCGTAGCTCCGGATGCGGAGACCGGGGAGCTGTTTTTT. It specifies CASSVAPDAETGELFF. Using reference TRBV9 and TRBJ2-2 for the parts outside the CDR3, the full variable domain is DSGVTQTPKHLITATGQRVTLRCSPRSGDLSVYWYQQSLDQGLQFLIQYYNGEERAKGNILERFSAQQFPDLHSELNLSSLELGDSALYFCASSVAPDAETGELFFGEGSRLTVL.

Many counts were recorded for this clonotype. V and J are TRBV6-1 and TRBJ1-4, with D uncertain. CDR1 and CDR2 from the germline V gene are MNHNS and SASEGT. The CDR3 runs to 16 residues. Trimming took 5 bases from V and 6 from J, leaving 19 bases between them. The CDR3 nucleotides are TGTGCCAGCAGTTATTATAGCGCGGATAAAGATGAAAAACTGTTTTTT. As protein: CASSYYSADKDEKLFF.

This clonotype was recorded at least ten times. The rearrangement uses TRBV28 and TRBJ2-3; a weak D match, TRBD1 (6 bases). The CDR3 is 14 amino acids. Per the germline V gene, CDR1 is MDHEN and CDR2 is SYDVKM. Deletions cut 5 bases from V and 2 bases from J, with 11 bases between. CDR3 coding DNA: TGTGCCAGCAGTGAAACAGGGACCACAGATACGCAGTATTTT. The encoded protein is CASSETGTTDTQYF.

The chain carries TRBV9 and TRBJ1-1; D might be TRBD1 (5 bases). The CDR3 extends over 15 amino acids. Germline values: CDR1 SGDLS, CDR2 YYNGEE. V lost 0 bases and J 6 bases, leaving 15 bases between the germline ends. The CDR3 DNA follows: TGTGCCAGCAGCGTAGAGGCGGTTGGGGGGTCTGAAGCTTTCTTT. Translated, it gives CASSVEAVGGSEAFF.

This rearrangement joins TRBV14 to TRBJ2-7, with 14 nucleotides matching TRBD2. This CDR3 is built from 16 residues. CDR1 SGHDN and CDR2 FVKESK come from the germline V gene. J gave up 5 bases and V 0 bases, and 3 bases lay outside the gene matches. The CDR3 reads CASSQEVGLAGDEQYF. For the CDR3, the DNA is TGTGCCAGCAGCCAAGAAGTGGGACTAGCGGGAGACGAGCAGTACTTC.

This clonotype appeared many times. The genes are TRBV6-1 and TRBJ2-2, with TRBD2 identical over 14 bases. The CDR3 runs to 15 residues. Germline assignment: CDR1 MNHNS and CDR2 SASEGT. The V gene end was trimmed by 6 bases and the J gene end by 5 bases; junction bases not matched to a gene: 2. CDR3 protein: CASRRTSGGTGELFF. The DNA of the CDR3 is TGTGCCAGCAGGCGGACTAGCGGGGGGACCGGGGAGCTGTTTTTT.

This clonotype occurred many times. V is TRBV6-1 and J is TRBJ1-1, with a weak D call TRBD1 (5 bases). The CDR3 has 13 residues. The ends were cut back, 7 bases at V and 4 bases at J, with 13 bases in the middle. Germline loops: CDR1 MNHNS, CDR2 SASEGT. The CDR3 loop reads CASNSGPSTEAFF. CDR3 nucleotides: TGTGCCAGCAACTCGGGACCGAGCACTGAAGCTTTCTTT.

In this sample, this clonotype turned up many times. V and J are TRBV20-1 and TRBJ2-3; tentatively, D is TRBD2 (5 bases). This CDR3 region has 11 residues. V was clipped by 4 bases and J by 5 bases, with 7 bases between them. Germline CDR1 reads DFQATT; CDR2 reads SNEGSKA (reference sequence). CDR3 sequence: CSAIEGDTQYF. CDR3 coding DNA: TGCAGTGCTATAGAGGGAGATACGCAGTATTTT.

Ten or more counts support this clonotype. The chain couples TRBV24-1 to TRBJ2-5; D could derive from TRBD1 or TRBD2 (6 bases each). The germline V and J ends were trimmed by 5 bases and 0 bases, with 12 bases remaining between them. This CDR3 contains 15 residues. CDR1 KGHDR and CDR2 SFDVKD come from the germline V gene. CDR3 sequence (DNA): TGTGCCACCAGTGCCGCCGGGGGCTACCAAGAGACCCAGTACTTC. Translated: CATSAAGGYQETQYF.

In DNA form, the CDR3 reads TGTGCCAGCAGCCAGGGCAGATACAGAGTCTCGAACACCGGGGAGCTGTTTTTT. This sequence encodes CASSQGRYRVSNTGELFF. The chain has TRBV4-2 and TRBJ2-2; D ambiguous. The CDR3 contains 18 residues. V lost 3 bases and J lost 0, with 17 bases in between. Germline-derived CDR1 and CDR2 are LGHNA and YNFKEQ.

This clonotype was seen more than once but under ten times. This chain links TRBV20-1 with TRBJ2-7; D is undetermined. Between the trimmed V and J ends, which lost 3 bases and 4 bases, there was a span of 7 bases. Germline V lookup: CDR1 DFQATT, CDR2 SNEGSKA (reference sequence). The CDR3 is 11 amino acids. For the CDR3, the DNA is TGCAGTGCTAGGATTGTGTACGAGCAGTACTTC. This codes for CSARIVYEQYF.